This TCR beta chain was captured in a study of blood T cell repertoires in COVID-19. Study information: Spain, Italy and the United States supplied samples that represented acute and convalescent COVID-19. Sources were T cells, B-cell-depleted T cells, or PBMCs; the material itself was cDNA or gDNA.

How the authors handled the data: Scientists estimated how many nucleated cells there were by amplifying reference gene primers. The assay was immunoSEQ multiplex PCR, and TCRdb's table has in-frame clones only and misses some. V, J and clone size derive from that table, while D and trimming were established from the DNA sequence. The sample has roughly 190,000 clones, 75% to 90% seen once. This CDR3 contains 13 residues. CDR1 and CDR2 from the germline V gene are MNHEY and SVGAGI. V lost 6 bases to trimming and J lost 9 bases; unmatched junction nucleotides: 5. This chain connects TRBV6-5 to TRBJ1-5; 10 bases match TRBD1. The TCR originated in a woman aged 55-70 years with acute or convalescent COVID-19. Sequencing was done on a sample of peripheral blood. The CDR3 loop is CASRGTGERPQHF. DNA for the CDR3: TGTGCCAGCAGGGGGACAGGGGAGAGGCCCCAGCATTTT.